This entry concerns a single T cell receptor beta chain. No antigen is known for it. This record comes from a study of cytomegalovirus exposure and HLA in healthy donors. General observations from the study: An assumption of roughly uniform sequencing depth across donors underlay the presence/absence analyses.

Germline V CDR1 and CDR2: MDHEN, SYDVKM. Trimming cost V 6 bases and J 0 bases; bases outside gene matches: 7. This CDR3 is built from 16 residues. The primer mix had 60 Vbeta and 13 Jbeta primers. The data were produced by immunoSEQ multiplex PCR, yet TCRdb's version contains in-frame clones alone and is incomplete. The sample lists 150,000 or so clones, roughly 79% seen once, with about 6.4% in the top ten. This clonotype originated in a man aged 40-49 years in good health and CMV-seropositive. V is TRBV28 and J is TRBJ2-1; 8 positions agree with TRBD1. What was sequenced was PBMCs. The CDR3: CASSTFGTGSYNEQFF. For the CDR3, the DNA is TGTGCCAGCAGCACCTTCGGGACAGGCTCCTACAATGAGCAGTTCTTC.